Shown below are 25 T cell receptor beta chains from a single sample sequenced in a study of blood T cell repertoires in COVID-19. Sequencing used immunoSEQ multiplex PCR; TCRdb keeps in-frame clones, though not all of them. The data show fewer than 350,000 clones, with 65% to 90% seen just once and around 4.5% held by the top ten. The sequencing input was PBMCs or T cells enriched from blood (not recorded which). The receptors were sampled from a woman in her 40s with acute COVID-19.

The chain uses TRBV11-3 and TRBJ2-2; TRBD2 agrees at 10 bases. CDR3 size: 14 residues. Trimming cost V 7 bases and J 7 bases; bases outside gene matches: 6. Germline lookup yields CDR1 SGHNT and CDR2 YENEEA. The CDR3 DNA reads TGTGCCAGCAAAGCGGGGGGGCCTAACGGGGAGCTGTTTTTT. Translated: CASKAGGPNGELFF.

The V call is TRBV11-2, the J call TRBJ2-1; 14 nucleotides match TRBD2. With V trimmed by 5 bases and J by 6 bases, 3 bases remained unmatched. The germline V gene has CDR1 SGHAT and CDR2 FQNNGV. The CDR3 totals 15 residues. The CDR3 here is CASSPGLAGVNEQFF. Written as DNA, the CDR3 is TGTGCCAGCAGCCCGGGACTAGCGGGAGTCAATGAGCAGTTCTTC.

This CDR3 reads CASTPRGYYGYTF. The CDR3 coding sequence is TGTGCCAGCACCCCCCGAGGGTACTATGGCTACACCTTC. This chain joins TRBV6-5 and TRBJ1-2; D call uncertain. The length of the CDR3 is 13 residues. V was shortened by 7 bases and J by 3 bases, with 12 bases between the two germline ends. Germline lookup yields CDR1 MNHEY and CDR2 SVGAGI.

This sequence joins TRBV18 and TRBJ2-3; 14 bases align to TRBD2. This CDR3 is 19 amino acids long. Germline CDR1 is KGHSH and CDR2 is LQKENI. The J segment lost 1 base and the V segment lost 3 bases, leaving 9 bases of the junction unmatched. CDR3 loop: CASSPPTTSGGARTDTQYF. DNA of the CDR3: TGTGCCAGCTCACCCCCCACGACTAGCGGGGGGGCCCGCACAGATACGCAGTATTTT.

The gene calls are TRBV10-2 and TRBJ2-7; 10 nucleotides align to TRBD1. Looked up from germline, CDR1 is WSHSY and CDR2 is SAAADI. Losses at the gene ends were 7 bases for V and 2 bases for J; bases not matched to a gene: 14. This CDR3 contains 17 residues. This CDR3 reads CASTGGTGVSATYEQYF. Here the CDR3 DNA reads TGCGCCAGCACCGGAGGGACAGGGGTTTCGGCCACCTACGAGCAGTACTTC.

The chain links TRBV18 to TRBJ2-7, with 10 bases fitting TRBD2. The V gene end was trimmed by 2 bases and the J gene end by 3 bases; junction bases not matched to a gene: 10. Germline-derived CDR1 and CDR2 are KGHSH and LQKENI. The CDR3 is made up of 17 amino acids. This CDR3 reads CASSPYSSSGSVYEQYF. The CDR3 DNA sequence: TGTGCCAGCTCACCATACTCTTCTAGCGGGAGCGTCTACGAGCAGTACTTC.

The V call is TRBV5-5, the J call TRBJ1-5; D remains unclear. The germline V gene has CDR1 SGHKS and CDR2 YYEKEE (reference sequence). V was trimmed by 1 base and J by 10 bases, leaving 12 bases between them. The CDR3 loop spans 13 amino acids. DNA for the CDR3: TGTGCCAGCAGCTTGTCGGGAGACCAACCCCAGCATTTT. Translating gives CASSLSGDQPQHF.

CDR3 loop: CASRPGLAGGTGELFF. The DNA of the CDR3 is TGTGCCAGCAGGCCGGGACTAGCGGGGGGCACCGGGGAGCTGTTTTTT. The chain employs TRBV2 and TRBJ2-2, with 15 bases lining up with TRBD2. The CDR3 totals 16 residues. The junction had 3 bases not matched to a gene; V was cut back by 6 bases and J by 4 bases. Per germline, CDR1 SNHLY and CDR2 FYNNEI.

The chain has TRBV3-1 (or the pseudogene TRBV3-2) and TRBJ1-6; D is unclear. The germline V gene has CDR1 LGHDT and CDR2 YNNKEL (reference sequence). Trimming removed 0 bases at V and 7 bases at J, with 13 bases between. This CDR3 contains 16 residues. DNA of the CDR3: TGTGCCAGCAGCCAAGATTTGAGGACGGGAAATTCACCCCTCCACTTT. It codes for CASSQDLRTGNSPLHF.

The chain has TRBV5-4 and TRBJ2-7; TRBD1 aligns across 11 bases. V lost 3 bases to trimming and J lost 9 bases; unmatched junction nucleotides: 8. This CDR3 contains 14 residues. Germline lookup yields CDR1 SGHNT and CDR2 YYREEE (reference sequence). This CDR3 reads CASSSDRGRSLQYF. In DNA, the CDR3 is TGTGCCAGCAGCTCGGACAGGGGGCGTTCCCTGCAGTACTTC.

The J gene is TRBJ2-7, the V gene TRBV5-6, with D perhaps TRBD2 (6 bases). Trimming took 0 bases from V and 7 from J, leaving 23 bases between them. The CDR3 sequence is 17 residues long. Germline V lookup: CDR1 SGHDT, CDR2 YYEEEE. In DNA form, the CDR3 reads TGTGCCAGCAGCTTGGTGGGGGTACGGGAGTCTCTCAGAGAGCAGTACTTC. As protein: CASSLVGVRESLREQYF. The whole variable domain, remainder taken from reference TRBV5-6 and TRBJ2-7, is DAGVTQSPTHLIKTRGQQVTLRCSPKSGHDTVSWYQQALGQGPQFIFQYYEEEERQRGNFPDRFSGHQFPNYSSELNVNALLLGDSALYLCASSLVGVRESLREQYFGPGTRLTVT.

V gene TRBV7-2 combines with J gene TRBJ2-3, with a tentative D call TRBD2 (5 bases). Trimming cost V 1 base and J 1 base, with 15 bases left between them. Per germline, CDR1 SGHTA and CDR2 FQGNSA. This CDR3 is 17 amino acids long. CDR3 DNA: TGTGCCAGCAGCTTAGATTTATCGGGGATTGGCACAGATACGCAGTATTTT. This encodes CASSLDLSGIGTDTQYF.

The chain is built from TRBV18 and TRBJ1-2; D not certain. The CDR3 extends over 17 amino acids. Per the germline V gene, CDR1 is KGHSH and CDR2 is LQKENI. Trimming took off 8 bases at V and 0 bases at J, with 22 bases between the two ends. CDR3 residues: CASTEANIRNSNYGYTF. CDR3 DNA sequence: TGTGCCAGCACCGAAGCAAATATCAGGAATTCTAACTATGGCTACACCTTC.

The chain employs TRBV27 and TRBJ2-7; 9 nucleotides match TRBD2. Germline assignment: CDR1 MNHEY and CDR2 SMNVEV (reference sequence). The CDR3 runs 14 residues. V was pared by 5 bases and J by 4 bases, with 6 bases of the junction left unmatched. The CDR3 coding sequence is TGTGCCAGCAGTCGAGCGGGGGGTCCTTACGAGCAGTACTTC. This translates into CASSRAGGPYEQYF.

The chain carries TRBV7-2 and TRBJ1-3; the match to TRBD1 covers 7 bases. The germline gives CDR1 SGHTA, CDR2 FQGNSA. With V trimmed by 4 bases and J by 2 bases, 5 bases remained unmatched. The CDR3 loop spans 15 amino acids. The CDR3 spells CASSSSRGTGNTIYF. The CDR3 DNA sequence: TGTGCCAGCAGCTCGTCCAGGGGGACTGGAAACACCATATATTTT.

This clone was detected a few times. The gene calls are TRBV27 and TRBJ2-1; D unclear. Germline V gene sequence: CDR1 MNHEY, CDR2 SMNVEV (reference sequence). V lost 3 bases and J lost 0, with 6 bases in between. This CDR3 is 14 amino acids long. In nucleotides, the CDR3 is TGTGCCAGCAGTTTCGACATCTCCTACAATGAGCAGTTCTTC. Translating it yields CASSFDISYNEQFF.

The chain uses TRBV19 and TRBJ1-2, with 8 bases identical to TRBD1. V lost 0 bases, J lost 8 bases, and 8 bases stayed unmatched. This CDR3 contains 15 residues. Germline assignment: CDR1 LNHDA and CDR2 SQIVND (reference sequence). CDR3 sequence reads: CASSIEPRQGLGYTF. CDR3 nucleotides: TGTGCCAGTAGTATAGAACCCAGACAGGGGCTGGGCTACACCTTC. Supplemented by reference TRBV19 and TRBJ1-2, the full variable domain reads DGGITQSPKYLFRKEGQNVTLSCEQNLNHDAMYWYRQDPGQGLRLIYYSQIVNDFQKGDIAEGYSVSREKKESFPLTVTSAQKNPTAFYLCASSIEPRQGLGYTFGSGTRLTVV.

This chain joins TRBV12-3 or TRBV12-4 and TRBJ1-1; no clear D. CDR3 length: 13 amino acids. V lost 5 bases and J lost 7, with 14 bases in between. The CDR3 coding sequence is TGTGCCAGCAGTCTCCGGGAACGAAATGAAGCTTTCTTT. This sequence encodes CASSLRERNEAFF.

The J gene is TRBJ1-1, the V gene TRBV7-9; maybe TRBD1 (6 bases). The germline V and J ends were trimmed by 1 base and 0 bases, with 9 bases remaining between them. The germline V gene has CDR1 SEHNR and CDR2 FQNEAQ (reference sequence). The CDR3 contains 15 residues. The CDR3 sequence is CASSLDRTVNTEAFF. Written as DNA, the CDR3 is TGTGCCAGCAGCTTAGATAGGACAGTGAACACTGAAGCTTTCTTT.

The chain carries TRBV11-2 and TRBJ2-5, with 8 nucleotides matching TRBD1. V lost 3 bases to trimming and J lost 5 bases; unmatched junction nucleotides: 8. This CDR3 is built from 15 residues. Germline CDR1 and CDR2: SGHAT and FQNNGV. This chain's CDR3 is CASSFPWTGSETQYF. CDR3 coding DNA: TGTGCCAGCAGCTTCCCTTGGACAGGGTCGGAGACCCAGTACTTC.

CDR3 bases: TGTGCCAGCAGCCCGCGCCCGACTAGCCCAGAGACCCAGTACTTC. Its protein product is CASSPRPTSPETQYF. The rearrangement uses TRBV7-2 and TRBJ2-5; TRBD2 matches 7 bases. Per germline, CDR1 SGHTA and CDR2 FQGNSA. The CDR3 totals 15 residues. The trim removed 5 bases at V and 4 bases at J, leaving 10 bases unmatched. Drawing the rest from reference TRBV7-2 and TRBJ2-5, the complete variable domain is GAGVSQSPSNKVTEKGKDVELRCDPISGHTALYWYRQSLGQGLEFLIYFQGNSAPDKSGLPSDRFSAERTGGSVSTLTIQRTQQEDSAVYLCASSPRPTSPETQYFGPGTRLLVL.

V is TRBV28 and J is TRBJ1-2; D is ambiguous. CDR3 length: 14 amino acids. V lost 3 bases, J lost 3 bases, and 11 bases lay in between. Germline CDR1 MDHEN, CDR2 SYDVKM. The CDR3 DNA sequence: TGTGCCAGCAGTTTGCCCACCGGGGACTATGGCTACACCTTC. Amino acid sequence: CASSLPTGDYGYTF.

This clone was picked up one time. V usage is TRBV9 and J usage is TRBJ2-2, with D possibly matching TRBD2 (6 bases). Germline V gene data show CDR1 as SGDLS and CDR2 as YYNGEE. The CDR3 spans 18 residues. Trimming took off 1 base at V and 1 base at J, with 17 bases between the two ends. This CDR3 reads CASSVSFRGGVNTGELFF. In DNA, the CDR3 is TGTGCCAGCAGCGTAAGTTTTAGAGGAGGGGTGAACACCGGGGAGCTGTTTTTT.

The rearrangement uses TRBV5-5 and TRBJ2-3; 8 bases are a match to TRBD2. The CDR3 is 15 amino acids. Losses at the gene ends were 4 bases for V and 5 bases for J; bases not matched to a gene: 9. Germline CDR1 is SGHKS and CDR2 is YYEKEE (reference sequence). CDR3 amino acids: CASSIQAGAVDTQYF. The CDR3 nucleotides are TGTGCCAGCAGCATACAAGCGGGAGCGGTAGATACGCAGTATTTT.

V usage is TRBV2 and J usage is TRBJ1-2; no firm D call. From germline, CDR1 is SNHLY and CDR2 FYNNEI. Trimming removed 0 bases at V and 4 bases at J, with 15 bases between. This CDR3 contains 16 residues. In nucleotides, the CDR3 is TGTGCCAGCAGTGAAGCCCAGTTCCCTCCAAGCTATGGCTACACCTTC. Its protein is CASSEAQFPPSYGYTF. The full variable domain, its missing parts supplied by reference TRBV2 and TRBJ1-2, is EPEVTQTPSHQVTQMGQEVILRCVPISNHLYFYWYRQILGQKVEFLVSFYNNEISEKSEIFDDQFSVERPDGSNFTLKIRSTKLEDSAMYFCASSEAQFPPSYGYTFGSGTRLTVV.